Each of the 23 T cell receptor beta chains below was sequenced from the same sample in a study of T cells in tuberculosis. The repertoire was sequenced with immunoSEQ multiplex PCR; TCRdb's copy has only in-frame clones and lacks some. The table lists more than 30,000 clones, about 94% of them singletons. Sequencing used PBMCs. All receptors derive from a donor between 10 and 35 years old with latent tuberculosis or without tuberculosis infection. Some clones in this sample may be carry-over from other donors' samples.

CDR3 sequence (DNA): TGTGCCAGCAGTTTATGGACAGACGGCAATCAGCCCCAGCATTTT. Translating it yields CASSLWTDGNQPQHF. The genes are TRBV28 and TRBJ1-5, with D perhaps TRBD1 (5 bases). Germline CDR1 and CDR2: MDHEN and SYDVKM. The CDR3 totals 15 residues. V lost 0 bases and J lost 2, with 8 bases in between.

The chain joins TRBV5-4 to TRBJ2-2; 7 nucleotides line up with TRBD1. The CDR3 spans 14 residues. Germline CDR1 reads SGHNT; CDR2 reads YYREEE (reference sequence). Trimming cost V 4 bases and J 6 bases; bases outside gene matches: 6. CDR3 region: CASSVPTGAGELFF. CDR3 bases: TGTGCCAGCAGCGTCCCAACAGGGGCCGGGGAGCTGTTTTTT.

V and J are TRBV7-3 and TRBJ2-7; TRBD1 might be the D (6 bases). Germline CDR1 is SGHTA and CDR2 is FQGTGA. The V end lost 3 bases, the J end lost 6 bases, and 21 bases lay between the germline ends. There are 16 residues in the CDR3. This CDR3 reads CASSFIRGHRDGEQYV. CDR3 bases: TGTGCCAGCAGCTTTATAAGGGGACATCGGGATGGCGAGCAGTACGTC.

V and J are TRBV13 and TRBJ1-4; 8 bases are shared with TRBD1. With V trimmed by 4 bases and J by 8 bases, 12 bases remained unmatched. CDR1 and CDR2 from the germline V gene are PRHDT and FYEKMQ (reference sequence). The CDR3 loop spans 16 amino acids. The CDR3 bases are TGTGCCAGCAGCTCGCTATCAGACAGGGGAGGAGAAAAACTGTTTTTT. It specifies CASSSLSDRGGEKLFF.

The chain joins TRBV4-1 to TRBJ2-2; D remains ambiguous. Per germline, CDR1 MGHRA and CDR2 YSYEKL. Trimming took off 1 base at V and 0 bases at J, with 6 bases between the two ends. This CDR3 is 15 amino acids long. The CDR3 bases are TGCGCCAGCAGCCAAGGAGCGCCGAACACCGGGGAGCTGTTTTTT. This sequence encodes CASSQGAPNTGELFF.

This chain links TRBV5-1 with TRBJ1-2; a weak D match, TRBD1 (6 bases). CDR3 length equals 16 residues. Trimming shortened V by 4 bases and J by 2 bases, and 18 bases separated the two germline ends. Germline lookup yields CDR1 SGHRS and CDR2 YFSETQ. CDR3 sequence reads: CASSLLSGQRNYGYTF. The CDR3 DNA reads TGCGCCAGCAGCCTACTCTCAGGACAGAGAAACTATGGCTACACCTTC.

The CDR3 sequence is CASSQTTIRQYNEQFF. CDR3 coding DNA: TGCGCCAGCAGCCAAACCACGATAAGACAGTACAATGAGCAGTTCTTC. This chain connects TRBV4-3 to TRBJ2-1; D possibly corresponds to TRBD1 (5 bases). CDR1 is LGHNA, CDR2 YSLEER, per germline. There are 16 residues in the CDR3. Deletions cut 2 bases from V and 4 bases from J, with 15 bases between.

The chain uses TRBV30 and TRBJ1-4; no definite D call. Trimming stripped 5 bases from V and 6 bases from J, with 25 bases between. Germline CDR1 reads GTSNPN; CDR2 reads SVGIG (reference sequence). The CDR3 is made up of 17 amino acids. This CDR3 reads CAWGGSPYTRAHEKLFF. CDR3 DNA: TGTGCCTGGGGAGGGTCCCCTTACACTAGAGCCCATGAAAAACTGTTTTTT. Based on the CDR3 plus reference TRBV30 and TRBJ1-4, the full variable domain is SQTIHQWPATLVQPVGSPLSLECTVEGTSNPNLYWYRQAAGRGLQLLFYSVGIGQISSEVPQNLSASRPQDRQFILSSKKLLLSDSGFYLCAWGGSPYTRAHEKLFFGSGTQLSVL.

This clone was recorded only once. The chain has TRBV5-4 and TRBJ1-1; 7 bases agree with TRBD1. The V and J ends lost 2 bases and 1 base, in that order; junction bases with no gene match: 5. CDR3 length: 15 residues. CDR1 is SGHNT, CDR2 YYREEE, per germline (reference sequence). As DNA, the CDR3 is TGTGCCAGCAGCTTCTTTGACAGGGAGAACACTGAAGCTTTCTTT. Encoded protein: CASSFFDRENTEAFF.

The chain recombines TRBV4-3 with TRBJ1-4; a possible D gene is TRBD1 (6 bases). Germline assignment: CDR1 LGHNA and CDR2 YSLEER. This CDR3 spans 17 amino acids. Trimming left V 3 bases short and J 0 bases short, with 14 bases between. CDR3 coding DNA: TGCGCCAGCAGCCAGCCCCTGGGACAATCAACTAATGAAAAACTGTTTTTT. Its translation is CASSQPLGQSTNEKLFF.

The chain combines TRBV5-8 with TRBJ2-5; 8 bases are a match to TRBD1. Germline CDR1 reads SGHTS; CDR2 reads YDEGEE. Trimming cost V 4 bases and J 5 bases; bases outside gene matches: 19. The CDR3 contains 18 residues. Written as DNA, the CDR3 is TGTGCCAGCAGCCCTTACCGGGGCAGGGGGCTCCCGAGGGAGACCCAGTACTTC. This sequence encodes CASSPYRGRGLPRETQYF.

The chain uses TRBV2 and TRBJ1-4; 7 positions agree with TRBD1. Germline V CDR1 and CDR2: SNHLY, FYNNEI. The J segment lost 7 bases and the V segment lost 6 bases, leaving 8 bases of the junction unmatched. There are 14 residues in the CDR3. CDR3 bases: TGTGCCAGCAGCTACAGGGGCGCCACTGAAAAACTGTTTTTT. It codes for CASSYRGATEKLFF. The whole variable domain, remainder taken from reference TRBV2 and TRBJ1-4, is EPEVTQTPSHQVTQMGQEVILRCVPISNHLYFYWYRQILGQKVEFLVSFYNNEISEKSEIFDDQFSVERPDGSNFTLKIRSTKLEDSAMYFCASSYRGATEKLFFGSGTQLSVL.

The chain is built from TRBV27 and TRBJ2-7; perhaps TRBD1 as D (5 bases). V shed 1 base and J shed 3 bases, with 7 bases lying between them. CDR1 and CDR2 from the germline V gene are MNHEY and SMNVEV (reference sequence). The CDR3 consists of 13 residues. The CDR3 protein is CASSLYDSYEQYF. DNA for the CDR3: TGTGCCAGCAGTTTATACGACAGCTACGAGCAGTACTTC.

This clone was counted once. The chain combines TRBV30 with TRBJ1-2; TRBD1 is a possible D gene (6 bases). The CDR3 spans 14 residues. Germline CDR1 and CDR2: GTSNPN and SVGIG (reference sequence). Trimming shortened V by 0 bases and J by 2 bases, and 10 bases separated the two germline ends. CDR3 protein: CAWSVAGENYGYTF. As DNA, the CDR3 is TGTGCCTGGAGTGTCGCAGGGGAGAACTATGGCTACACCTTC.

The chain employs TRBV11-2 and TRBJ1-1, with D tentatively TRBD1 (5 bases). There are 15 residues in the CDR3. V was pared by 1 base and J by 5 bases, with 14 bases between. Germline CDR1 and CDR2: SGHAT and FQNNGV. The CDR3 DNA sequence: TGTGCCAGCAGCTTAGTGGGTAACGGGGGTACTGAAGCTTTCTTT. Protein sequence: CASSLVGNGGTEAFF.

The CDR3 region has the DNA TGTGCCAGCCCCGGATCTAGCGGGGGCCTTTCCCCGTTCACAGATACGCAGTATTTT. It encodes CASPGSSGGLSPFTDTQYF. The V gene is TRBV18, the J gene TRBJ2-3, with TRBD2 matching over 10 bases. V shed 8 bases, J shed 2 bases, and the junction held 19 bases outside the gene matches. The germline CDR1 and CDR2 sequences are KGHSH and LQKENI. This CDR3 region has 19 residues.

The chain combines TRBV6-5 with TRBJ1-5; the D is unclear. The CDR3 covers 14 residues. Trimming took off 6 bases at V and 0 bases at J, with 9 bases between the two ends. Germline CDR1 reads MNHEY; CDR2 reads SVGAGI. CDR3 protein: CASSPRDSNQPQHF. The CDR3 region has the DNA TGTGCCAGCAGCCCCCGGGATAGCAATCAGCCCCAGCATTTT.

This chain links TRBV5-1 with TRBJ2-7, with a weak D call TRBD1 (5 bases). Trimming cost V 5 bases and J 1 base, with 10 bases left between them. The CDR3 totals 13 residues. The germline V gene encodes CDR1 SGHRS and CDR2 YFSETQ. DNA of the CDR3: TGCGCCAGCAGAATAGACAGTTCCTACGAGCAGTACTTC. This encodes CASRIDSSYEQYF. The full variable domain, rest sourced from reference TRBV5-1 and TRBJ2-7, is KAGVTQTPRYLIKTRGQQVTLSCSPISGHRSVSWYQQTPGQGLQFLFEYFSETQRNKGNFPGRFSGRQFSNSRSEMNVSTLELGDSALYLCASRIDSSYEQYFGPGTRLTVT.

J is TRBJ2-3 and V is TRBV5-1; 8 bases agree with TRBD2. The CDR3 covers 15 residues. CDR1 and CDR2 (germline): SGHRS, YFSETQ. J lost 4 bases, V lost 2 bases, and 6 bases had no gene match. The CDR3 is CASSLSGGPSDTQYF. In DNA, the CDR3 is TGCGCCAGCAGCTTATCGGGGGGGCCTTCAGATACGCAGTATTTT.

The V and J genes are TRBV7-2 and TRBJ2-7, with D possibly being TRBD2 (5 bases). V gave up 5 bases and J gave up 4 bases, with 12 bases separating them. Per the germline V gene, CDR1 is SGHTA and CDR2 is FQGNSA. The CDR3 has 13 amino acids. This CDR3 reads CASSGGFGYEQYF. The DNA for the CDR3 is TGTGCCAGCAGCGGAGGATTCGGATACGAGCAGTACTTC.

The chain has TRBV14 and TRBJ2-2; 8 nucleotides agree with TRBD1. The CDR3 runs to 16 residues. Per the germline V gene, CDR1 is SGHDN and CDR2 is FVKESK. V shed 1 base and J 4 bases; nucleotides not matched to a gene: 5. This chain's CDR3 is CASSQVAGGSTGELFF. CDR3 coding DNA: TGTGCCAGCAGCCAAGTGGCAGGGGGCAGCACCGGGGAGCTGTTTTTT.

This sequence joins TRBV6-5 and TRBJ1-2; the D is unclear. The CDR3 loop spans 12 amino acids. The germline V gene has CDR1 MNHEY and CDR2 SVGAGI. The V gene lost 2 bases and the J gene lost 8 bases, with 9 bases spanning the gap. The CDR3 DNA reads as TGTGCCAGCAGTTACGTTGCTGGCGGCTACACCTTC. Translating gives CASSYVAGGYTF.

The chain links TRBV6-5 to TRBJ2-1; 9 bases map to TRBD2. CDR1 is MNHEY, CDR2 SVGAGI, per germline. The CDR3 sequence is 12 residues long. V was clipped by 8 bases and J by 8 bases; unmatched bases: 4. The CDR3 protein is CASSSGEYEQFF. The DNA of the CDR3 is TGTGCCAGCTCTAGCGGGGAATATGAGCAGTTCTTC.